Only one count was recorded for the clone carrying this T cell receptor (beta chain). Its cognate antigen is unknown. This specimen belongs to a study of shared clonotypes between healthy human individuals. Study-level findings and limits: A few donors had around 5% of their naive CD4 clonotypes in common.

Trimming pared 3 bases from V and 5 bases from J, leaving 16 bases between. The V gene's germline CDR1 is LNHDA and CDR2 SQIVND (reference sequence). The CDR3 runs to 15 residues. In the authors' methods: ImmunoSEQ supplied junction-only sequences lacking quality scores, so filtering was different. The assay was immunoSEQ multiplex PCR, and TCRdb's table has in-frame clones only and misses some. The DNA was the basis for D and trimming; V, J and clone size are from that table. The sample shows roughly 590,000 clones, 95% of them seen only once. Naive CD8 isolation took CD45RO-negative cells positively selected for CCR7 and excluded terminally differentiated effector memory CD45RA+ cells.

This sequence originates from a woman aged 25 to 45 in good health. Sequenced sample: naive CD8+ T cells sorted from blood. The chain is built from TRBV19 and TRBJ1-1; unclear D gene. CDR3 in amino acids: CASSMDREQLTEAFF. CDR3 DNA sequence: TGTGCCAGTAGTATGGATAGGGAGCAATTGACTGAAGCTTTCTTT. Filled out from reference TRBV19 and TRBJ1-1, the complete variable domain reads DGGITQSPKYLFRKEGQNVTLSCEQNLNHDAMYWYRQDPGQGLRLIYYSQIVNDFQKGDIAEGYSVSREKKESFPLTVTSAQKNPTAFYLCASSMDREQLTEAFFGQGTRLTVV.